The 13 T cell receptor beta chains below come from one sample, sequenced in a study of identical twins. TCRdb re-analysed the 5' RACE reads in MiXCR, keeping a single row per CDR3 protein. The sample yields roughly 240,000 distinct CDR3 sequences, roughly 7% seen once. This sample also appeared in a second study, on yellow fever vaccine responses in identical twins.

Specimen: memory (CD45RO+) T cells sorted from blood. These receptors originate from a woman aged 18-29 years in good health.

In this sample, this clonotype turned up many times. The chain uses TRBV29-1 and TRBJ1-2; 8 nucleotides match TRBD1. The junction had 3 bases not matched to a gene; V was cut back by 6 bases and J by 3 bases. Germline V gene data show CDR1 as SQVTM and CDR2 as ANQGSEA. This CDR3 spans 12 amino acids. The CDR3 coding sequence is TGCAGCGTCGGACAGGGCCACTATGGCTACACCTTC. Its translation: CSVGQGHYGYTF.

This clonotype appeared many times. The J gene is TRBJ2-2, the V gene TRBV5-1; 13 positions match TRBD2. Trimming removed 4 bases from V and 6 bases from J; junction bases left unmatched: 9. Germline values: CDR1 SGHRS, CDR2 YFSETQ. This CDR3 is built from 17 residues. The CDR3 sequence is CASSPGLAGVGPGELFF. CDR3 nucleotides: TGCGCCAGCAGCCCCGGACTAGCGGGAGTCGGTCCCGGGGAGCTGTTTTTT.

V and J are TRBV20-1 and TRBJ2-7, with D perhaps given as TRBD1 or TRBD2 (5 bases each). V shed 2 bases and J shed 1 base, with 24 bases lying between them. CDR3 size: 18 residues. Germline V gene data show CDR1 as DFQATT and CDR2 as SNEGSKA (reference sequence). CDR3 in amino acids: CSARPEPAAWGASYEQYF. The CDR3 DNA reads as TGCAGTGCTAGACCTGAACCAGCGGCCTGGGGCGCTTCCTACGAGCAGTACTTC.

This clonotype was seen more than once but under ten times. Here the CDR3 reads CASSLGGTGRSGNTIYF. The CDR3 coding sequence is TGTGCCAGCAGCTTAGGTGGGACAGGAAGGTCTGGAAACACCATATATTTT. The chain employs TRBV7-6 and TRBJ1-3; 8 bases agree with TRBD1. Trimming removed 1 base from V and 1 base from J; junction bases left unmatched: 6. Germline CDR1 SGHVS, CDR2 FNYEAQ. This CDR3 is 17 amino acids long.

This clonotype was recorded at least ten times. The rearrangement uses TRBV12-3 or TRBV12-4 and TRBJ2-1; D might be TRBD1 (6 bases). V was shortened by 3 bases and J by 0 bases, with 15 bases between the two germline ends. This CDR3 has 17 residues. Here the CDR3 DNA reads TGTGCCAGCAGTTTGACAGGAAAAACTGTCTCCTACAATGAGCAGTTCTTC. This translates into CASSLTGKTVSYNEQFF.

This clonotype appeared many times. The rearrangement joins TRBV5-6 to TRBJ2-3, with TRBD1 matching over 10 bases. This CDR3 spans 15 amino acids. Germline V CDR1 and CDR2: SGHDT, YYEEEE. V was clipped by 3 bases and J by 4 bases; unmatched bases: 5. The CDR3 DNA reads as TGTGCCAGCAGCTCGGACAGGGGGAGGGCAGATACGCAGTATTTT. This encodes CASSSDRGRADTQYF.

This clonotype showed up many times. The J gene is TRBJ2-7, the V gene TRBV7-2, with D unclear. Germline CDR1 reads SGHTA; CDR2 reads FQGNSA. This CDR3 region has 13 residues. Trimming shortened V by 5 bases and J by 4 bases, and 12 bases separated the two germline ends. The CDR3 DNA reads as TGTGCCAGCAGCCAGAAGGGCGGATACGAGCAGTACGTC. Residues: CASSQKGGYEQYV.

There are many counts of this clonotype. This rearrangement joins TRBV6-2 or TRBV6-3 to TRBJ2-1; D is undetermined. Trimming cost V 0 bases and J 0 bases, with 9 bases left between them. CDR1 is MNHEY, CDR2 SVGEGT, per germline. CDR3 length: 16 amino acids. The CDR3 sequence is CASSYSPENSYNEQFF. DNA of the CDR3: TGTGCCAGCAGTTACTCGCCAGAGAACTCCTACAATGAGCAGTTCTTC.

The chain employs TRBV5-1 and TRBJ2-7; D is undetermined. Per germline, CDR1 SGHRS and CDR2 YFSETQ. Trimming removed 0 bases at V and 1 base at J, with 8 bases between. The CDR3 is 14 residues long. The CDR3: CASSLAVGSYEQYF. Here the CDR3 DNA reads TGCGCCAGCAGCTTGGCAGTTGGGTCCTACGAGCAGTACTTC.

The chain carries TRBV11-2 and TRBJ2-1, with no clear D. Deletions cut 6 bases from V and 6 bases from J, with 15 bases between. The CDR3 runs 14 residues. Germline CDR1 and CDR2: SGHAT and FQNNGV. The CDR3 spells CASRYSSRTNEQFF. As DNA, the CDR3 is TGTGCCAGCAGATACAGTTCTAGGACCAATGAGCAGTTCTTC.

The chain has TRBV11-1 and TRBJ2-5; the D gene could be TRBD1 or TRBD2 (5 bases each). The CDR3 length is 18 residues. Trimming left V 1 base short and J 2 bases short, with 20 bases between. Germline CDR1 reads SGHAT; CDR2 reads FQDESV (reference sequence). CDR3 amino acids: CASSLGRRMGDYQETQYF. CDR3 bases: TGTGCCAGCAGCTTAGGTCGGCGGATGGGGGATTATCAAGAGACCCAGTACTTC.

The chain joins TRBV20-1 to TRBJ2-3; 12 bases line up with TRBD2. The germline gives CDR1 DFQATT, CDR2 SNEGSKA (reference sequence). J gave up 0 bases and V 4 bases, and 2 bases lay outside the gene matches. The CDR3 runs 15 residues. The CDR3 bases are TGCAGTGCTATTCTAGCGGGGGGGAGCACAGATACGCAGTATTTT. Its translation: CSAILAGGSTDTQYF.

This clonotype was seen a handful of times. CDR3 bases: TGTGCCAGCAGAGGACTAGCGGGAGGGCCAGGGGTGGGCTACAATGAGCAGTTCTTC. This codes for CASRGLAGGPGVGYNEQFF. The V gene is TRBV2, the J gene TRBJ2-1; TRBD2 matches at 15 bases. There are 19 residues in the CDR3. Germline trimming cut 6 bases from V and 3 bases from J; bases unmatched to any gene: 12. CDR1 is SNHLY and CDR2 is FYNNEI in the germline V gene.